This T cell receptor (beta chain) was recovered during a study of siplizumab effects on memory and regulatory T cells. Findings and limits, study-wide: Naive T cells seemed more diverse than memory cells; they also seemed major alloresponse contributors. Poor capture below about 10^-5 frequency left most alloreactive clones unmapped to unstimulated subsets. There was no confirmation of the suppressive function of proliferating Tregs from siplizumab cultures. Significantly reduced by siplizumab was the cumulative frequency of alloreactive sequences, namely those traceable to unstimulated CD4+ memory cells.

With regard to this clone: The antigen is unknown.

Trimming cost V 6 bases and J 10 bases; bases outside gene matches: 2. The CDR3 extends over 11 amino acids. Looked up from germline, CDR1 is MGHDK and CDR2 is SYGVNS. Assay: immunoSEQ multiplex PCR; the TCRdb copy retains only in-frame clones and omits some. The table shows over 90,000 clones, with about 94% occurring only once. The chain is built from TRBV25-1 and TRBJ1-1, with 10 bases identical to TRBD1. The sequenced material came from CD4+ T cells sorted from blood. This clonotype was sampled from a human donor in good health. CDR3 DNA sequence: TGTGCCAGCAGGGGGGACAGGGGAGCTTTCTTT. It is translated as CASRGDRGAFF.